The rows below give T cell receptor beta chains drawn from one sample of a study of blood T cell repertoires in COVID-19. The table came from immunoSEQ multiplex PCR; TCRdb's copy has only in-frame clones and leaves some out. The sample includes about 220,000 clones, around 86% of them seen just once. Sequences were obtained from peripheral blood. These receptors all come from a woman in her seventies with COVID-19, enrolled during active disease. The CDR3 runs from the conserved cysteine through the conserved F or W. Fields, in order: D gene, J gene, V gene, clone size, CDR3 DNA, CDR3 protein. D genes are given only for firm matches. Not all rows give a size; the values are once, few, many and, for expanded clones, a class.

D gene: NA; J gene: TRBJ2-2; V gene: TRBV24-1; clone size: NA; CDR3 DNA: TGTGCCACCAGTGATTTGTGGGGCAGGACCGGGGAGCTGTTTTTT; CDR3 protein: CATSDLWGRTGELFF
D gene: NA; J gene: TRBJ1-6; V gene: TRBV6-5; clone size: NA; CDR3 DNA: TGTGCCAGCAGTTCAGCCTCGGGGTATAATTCACCCCTCCACTTT; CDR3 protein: CASSSASGYNSPLHF
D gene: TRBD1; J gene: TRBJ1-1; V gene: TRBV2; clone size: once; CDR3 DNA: TGTGCCAGCGCTATGCAGGGGGTTTACACTGAAGCTTTCTTT; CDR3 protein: CASAMQGVYTEAFF
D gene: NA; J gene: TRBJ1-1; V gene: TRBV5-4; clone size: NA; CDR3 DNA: TGTGCCAGCAGCCCTACAGCGCGGGAGACTGAAGCTTTCTTT; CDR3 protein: CASSPTARETEAFF
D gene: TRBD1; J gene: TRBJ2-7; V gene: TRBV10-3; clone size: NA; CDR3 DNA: TGTGCCATCGGAACCGACCCCGGGACAGGGTCCTACGAGCAGTACTTC; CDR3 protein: CAIGTDPGTGSYEQYF
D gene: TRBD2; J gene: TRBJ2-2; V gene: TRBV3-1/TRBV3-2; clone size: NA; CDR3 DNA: TGTGCCAGCAGTGGACTAGCGGGAACCGGGGAGCTGTTTTTT; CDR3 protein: CASSGLAGTGELFF
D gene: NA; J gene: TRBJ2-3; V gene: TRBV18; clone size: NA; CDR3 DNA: TGTGCCAGCTCACCCTGGGGGGTCCCGACTAGCACAGATACGCAGTATTTT; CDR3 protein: CASSPWGVPTSTDTQYF
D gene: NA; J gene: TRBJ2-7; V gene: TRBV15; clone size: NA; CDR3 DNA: TGTGCCACCAGCAGGGGCGCGGGACAGCTCTCCTACGAGCAGTACTTC; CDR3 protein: CATSRGAGQLSYEQYF
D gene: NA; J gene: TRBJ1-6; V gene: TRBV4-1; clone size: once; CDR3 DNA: TGCGCCAGCAGCCAAGACAGGGCCTCGACCTATAATTCACCCCTCCACTTT; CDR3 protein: CASSQDRASTYNSPLHF
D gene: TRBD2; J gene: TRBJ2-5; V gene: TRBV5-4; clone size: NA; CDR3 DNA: TGTGCCAGCAGCTTGGGGACTAGCGGGAGGGTGAAGACCCAGTACTTC; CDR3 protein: CASSLGTSGRVKTQYF
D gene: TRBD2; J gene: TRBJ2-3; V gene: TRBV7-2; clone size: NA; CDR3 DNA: TGTGCCAGCAGCCGCACCCGGGGGGGGGCTGGGAGGAGTACGCAGTATTTT; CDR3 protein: CASSRTRGGAGRSTQYF
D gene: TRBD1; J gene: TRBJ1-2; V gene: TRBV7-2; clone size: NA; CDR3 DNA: TGTGCCAGCAGCCCCCCGACAGGGCAATCCTATGGCTACACCTTC; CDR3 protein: CASSPPTGQSYGYTF
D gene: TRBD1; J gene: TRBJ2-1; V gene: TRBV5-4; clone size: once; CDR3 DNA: TGTGCCAGCAGCTCGCAACAGGGGTCGTTTGAGCAGTTCTTC; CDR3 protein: CASSSQQGSFEQFF
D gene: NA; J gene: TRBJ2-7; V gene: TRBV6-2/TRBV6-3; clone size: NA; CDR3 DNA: TGTGCCAGCAGTTATTTGGACTACGGATACGAGCAGTACTTC; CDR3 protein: CASSYLDYGYEQYF
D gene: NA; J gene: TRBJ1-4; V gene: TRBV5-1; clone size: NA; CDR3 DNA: TGCGCCAGCAGCTCCCAGGGTGGTGAAAAACTGTTTTTT; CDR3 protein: CASSSQGGEKLFF
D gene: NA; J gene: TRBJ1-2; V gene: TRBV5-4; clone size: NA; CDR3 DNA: TGTGCCAGCAGCTCCTACCAAGGGGCCAAACACTATGGCTACACCTTC; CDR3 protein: CASSSYQGAKHYGYTF
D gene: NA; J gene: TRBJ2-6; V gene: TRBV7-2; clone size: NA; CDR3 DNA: TGTGCCAGCAGCCAAGCAGGCGTAGGGGCCAACGTCCTGACTTTC; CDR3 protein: CASSQAGVGANVLTF
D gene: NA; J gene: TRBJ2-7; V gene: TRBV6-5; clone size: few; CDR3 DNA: TGTGCCAGCAGTTACTCGAACAGCCAGCAGTACTTC; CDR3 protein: CASSYSNSQQYF
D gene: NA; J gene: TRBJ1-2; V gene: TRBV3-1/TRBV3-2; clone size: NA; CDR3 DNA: TGTGCCAGCAGCCCGGGACAAACTAACTATGGCTACACCTTC; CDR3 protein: CASSPGQTNYGYTF
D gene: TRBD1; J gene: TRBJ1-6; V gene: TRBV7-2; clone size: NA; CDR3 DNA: TGTGCCAGCAGCTTGGCTCAACAGGGGAGCGGGTCACCCCTCCACTTT; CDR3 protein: CASSLAQQGSGSPLHF
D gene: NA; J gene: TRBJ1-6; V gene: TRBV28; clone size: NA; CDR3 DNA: TGTGCCAGCCGGGGTAGGGAGAATTCACCCCTCCACTTT; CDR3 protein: CASRGRENSPLHF
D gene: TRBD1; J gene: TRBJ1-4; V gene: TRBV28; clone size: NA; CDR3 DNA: TGTGCCAGCAGCCGAGGGGGCGCAGCAATGGTATATGAAAAACTGTTTTTT; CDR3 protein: CASSRGGAAMVYEKLFF
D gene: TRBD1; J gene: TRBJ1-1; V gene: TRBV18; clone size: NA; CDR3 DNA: TGTGCCAGCTCACCGACCCGGGACAGGGACACTGAAGCTTTCTTT; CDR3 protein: CASSPTRDRDTEAFF
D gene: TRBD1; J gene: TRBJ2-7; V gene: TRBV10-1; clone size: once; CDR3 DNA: TGCGCCAGCAGAGATCCCAAACGGACAGGGAGGTGGGGAGTCACCTACGAGCAGTACTTC; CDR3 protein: CASRDPKRTGRWGVTYEQYF
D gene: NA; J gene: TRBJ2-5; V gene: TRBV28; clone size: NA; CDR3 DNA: TGTGCCAGCAGCCCTAGGGGGAGGGCTGGGGAGACCCAGTACTTC; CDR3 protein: CASSPRGRAGETQYF
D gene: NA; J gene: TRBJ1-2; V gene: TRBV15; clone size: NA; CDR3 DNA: TGTGCCACCAGCAGAGATTACCGGGGCCAGGGGTCGGGAGGCTACACCTTC; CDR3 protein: CATSRDYRGQGSGGYTF
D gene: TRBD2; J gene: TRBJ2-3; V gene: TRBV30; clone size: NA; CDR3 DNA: TGTGCCTGGAGTAGACTAGCGAGGACAGATACGCAGTATTTT; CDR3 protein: CAWSRLARTDTQYF
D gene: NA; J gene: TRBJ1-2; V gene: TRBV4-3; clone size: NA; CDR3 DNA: TGCGCCAGCAGCCAAGCAGGTTCCACGTCGGAAGCCTTC; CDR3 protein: CASSQAGSTSEAF
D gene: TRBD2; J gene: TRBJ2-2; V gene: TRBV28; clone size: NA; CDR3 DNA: TGTGCCAGCAGTGGACTAGCCCGGAGGGGCCTGTTTAGTAGCACCGGGGAGCTGTTTTTT; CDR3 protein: CASSGLARRGLFSSTGELFF
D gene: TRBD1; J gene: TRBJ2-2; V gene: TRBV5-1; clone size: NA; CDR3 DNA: TGCGCCAGCAGGGGGACAGGGAGCGACGTCACCGGGGAGCTGTTTTTT; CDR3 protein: CASRGTGSDVTGELFF
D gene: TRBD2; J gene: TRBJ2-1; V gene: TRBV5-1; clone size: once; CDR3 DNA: TGCGCCAGCAGCTTTTCCCTAGCGGGAGTCAATGAGCAGTTCTTC; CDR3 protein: CASSFSLAGVNEQFF
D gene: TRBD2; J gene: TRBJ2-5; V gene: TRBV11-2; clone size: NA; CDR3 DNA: TGTGCCAGCAGCTTAGAGTGGCAGCGGGGGGATCAAGAGACCCAGTACTTC; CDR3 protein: CASSLEWQRGDQETQYF
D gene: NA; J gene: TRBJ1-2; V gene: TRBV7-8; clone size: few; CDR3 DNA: TGTGCCAGCAGCTTACAAGACAGGCGGAGAAGCGGCTACACCTTC; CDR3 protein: CASSLQDRRRSGYTF
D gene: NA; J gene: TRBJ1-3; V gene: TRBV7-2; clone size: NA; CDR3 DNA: TGTGCCAGCAGCCTTGGGGGGGTCGCTGGAAACACCATATATTTT; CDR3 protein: CASSLGGVAGNTIYF
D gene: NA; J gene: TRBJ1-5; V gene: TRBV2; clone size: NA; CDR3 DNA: TGTGCCAGCAGTGATGGACAGCTTAGCAATCAGCCCCAGCATTTT; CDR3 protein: CASSDGQLSNQPQHF
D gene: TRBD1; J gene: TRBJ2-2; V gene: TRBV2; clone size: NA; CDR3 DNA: TGTGCCAGCAGTAGACGAGGGACAGGTTACACCGGGGAGCTGTTTTTT; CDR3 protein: CASSRRGTGYTGELFF
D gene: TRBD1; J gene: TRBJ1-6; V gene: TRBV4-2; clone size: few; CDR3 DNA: TGTGCCAGCAGCCAGTTAGCCGGGACAGATAATTCACCCCTCCACTTT; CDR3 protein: CASSQLAGTDNSPLHF